A selection of T cell receptor beta chains follows, all from one sample in a study of cytomegalovirus exposure and HLA in healthy donors. The data were produced by immunoSEQ multiplex PCR, yet TCRdb's version contains in-frame clones alone and is incomplete. This sample has over 130,000 clones, with 79% found just once. The sequencing sample was made of PBMCs. The source is a human donor in good health. The CDR3 runs from the conserved cysteine through the conserved F or W. Fields, in order: D gene, clone size, J gene, V gene, CDR3 DNA, CDR3 protein. The D gene is left open where the match is weak. Only part of the rows carry a size: once, few, many, or a class if the clone is expanded.

d_call: .
clone_size: .
j_call: TRBJ1-1
v_call: TRBV6-1
cdr3_nt: TGTGCCAGCAGGAGGGGACTGACTGAAGCTTTCTTT
cdr3_aa: CASRRGLTEAFF

d_call: .
clone_size: .
j_call: TRBJ2-7
v_call: TRBV28
cdr3_nt: TGTGCCAGTTTTGCAGGGTACGAGCAGTACTTC
cdr3_aa: CASFAGYEQYF

d_call: TRBD2
clone_size: .
j_call: TRBJ2-7
v_call: TRBV11-2
cdr3_nt: TGTGCCAGCAGCTTAGATTTAACTAGCGGGTACGAGCAGTACTTC
cdr3_aa: CASSLDLTSGYEQYF

d_call: .
clone_size: .
j_call: TRBJ2-1
v_call: TRBV7-3
cdr3_nt: TGTGCCAGCAGCTTAGACAGTAACAATGAGCAGTTCTTC
cdr3_aa: CASSLDSNNEQFF

d_call: TRBD1
clone_size: .
j_call: TRBJ2-1
v_call: TRBV18
cdr3_nt: TGTGCCAGCTCACCCTTCGTTGGGACAGGACCCTACAATGAGCAGTTCTTC
cdr3_aa: CASSPFVGTGPYNEQFF

d_call: .
clone_size: .
j_call: TRBJ1-1
v_call: TRBV6-4
cdr3_nt: TGTGCCAGCAGAGCTGGCGCAAGGGGCACTGAAGCTTTCTTT
cdr3_aa: CASRAGARGTEAFF

d_call: .
clone_size: .
j_call: TRBJ2-1
v_call: TRBV25-1
cdr3_nt: TGTGCCAGCAGTGAATATCAGTTCCCCTCCTACAATGAGCAGTTCTTC
cdr3_aa: CASSEYQFPSYNEQFF

d_call: .
clone_size: few
j_call: TRBJ1-1
v_call: TRBV2
cdr3_nt: TGTGCCAGCGGGGCGGAAGAAGCTTTCTTT
cdr3_aa: CASGAEEAFF

d_call: .
clone_size: .
j_call: TRBJ1-5
v_call: TRBV25-1
cdr3_nt: TGTGCCAGCCAATCGTCGGAGGGGTTGGGCAATCAGCCCCAGCATTTT
cdr3_aa: CASQSSEGLGNQPQHF

d_call: .
clone_size: .
j_call: TRBJ1-6
v_call: TRBV30
cdr3_nt: TGTGCCTGGAGTGACTTCTCCTATAATTCACCCCTCCACTTT
cdr3_aa: CAWSDFSYNSPLHF

d_call: TRBD1
clone_size: .
j_call: TRBJ2-7
v_call: TRBV29-1
cdr3_nt: TGCAGCGTTGTGGTTGGCAGGGGGTACGAGCAGTACTTC
cdr3_aa: CSVVVGRGYEQYF

d_call: TRBD1
clone_size: once
j_call: TRBJ1-5
v_call: TRBV7-2
cdr3_nt: TGTGCCAGCAGCTTAGCCGGGACAGGGAATCAGCCCCAGCATTTT
cdr3_aa: CASSLAGTGNQPQHF

d_call: TRBD1
clone_size: .
j_call: TRBJ2-3
v_call: TRBV5-1
cdr3_nt: TGCGCCAGCAGCTCGAGGGACAGCTACACAGATACGCAGTATTTT
cdr3_aa: CASSSRDSYTDTQYF

d_call: .
clone_size: .
j_call: TRBJ2-7
v_call: TRBV7-8
cdr3_nt: TGTGCCAGCAGCTTAAGTGAGGTAATCTACGAGCAGTACTTC
cdr3_aa: CASSLSEVIYEQYF

d_call: .
clone_size: .
j_call: TRBJ2-7
v_call: TRBV5-8
cdr3_nt: TGTGCCAGCAGCTTGTGGTCTACGTACGCCTACGAGCAGTACTTC
cdr3_aa: CASSLWSTYAYEQYF

d_call: .
clone_size: .
j_call: TRBJ2-5
v_call: TRBV15
cdr3_nt: TGTGCCACCAGCAGAGATTCGGGACTCCAAGAGACCCAGTACTTC
cdr3_aa: CATSRDSGLQETQYF

d_call: .
clone_size: .
j_call: TRBJ1-2
v_call: TRBV29-1
cdr3_nt: TGCAGCCTTGAGGAGGTAGACTATGGCTACACCTTC
cdr3_aa: CSLEEVDYGYTF

d_call: TRBD1
clone_size: .
j_call: TRBJ2-1
v_call: TRBV28
cdr3_nt: TGTGCCAGCAGTTCCCCCGGGACAGCATACAATGAGCAGTTCTTC
cdr3_aa: CASSSPGTAYNEQFF